The entry below describes one T cell receptor beta chain. The antigen is undetermined. V lost 5 bases, J lost 10 bases, and 24 bases lay in between. The germline gives CDR1 LNHDA, CDR2 SQIVND (reference sequence). The CDR3 contains 16 residues. Libraries were prepared by immunoSEQ multiplex PCR; TCRdb keeps only in-frame clonotypes and omits some of them. The sample shows about 88,000 clones, 85% to 90% of them seen only once. This entry is derived from a study of graft-versus-host responses after intestinal transplantation. Study as a whole: Transplantation in recipients was multivisceral, liver-intestinal, or isolated intestinal. Tacrolimus and steroids were given for roughly 3 years to all recipients after anti-thymocyte globulin induction.

Study results and limitations: Recipient marrow showed GvH clones, some seen first in ileum or blood.

The TCR comes from a human donor who received an intestinal transplant. This sequence joins TRBV19 and TRBJ2-1, with D perhaps matching TRBD2 (7 bases). The sample was unstimulated CD4+ T cells sorted from spleen or lymph node cells, taken before intestinal transplant. The CDR3 is CASSSIGGGVGGEQFF. CDR3 sequence (DNA): TGTGCCAGTAGTTCGATAGGGGGAGGGGTTGGCGGGGAGCAGTTCTTC.